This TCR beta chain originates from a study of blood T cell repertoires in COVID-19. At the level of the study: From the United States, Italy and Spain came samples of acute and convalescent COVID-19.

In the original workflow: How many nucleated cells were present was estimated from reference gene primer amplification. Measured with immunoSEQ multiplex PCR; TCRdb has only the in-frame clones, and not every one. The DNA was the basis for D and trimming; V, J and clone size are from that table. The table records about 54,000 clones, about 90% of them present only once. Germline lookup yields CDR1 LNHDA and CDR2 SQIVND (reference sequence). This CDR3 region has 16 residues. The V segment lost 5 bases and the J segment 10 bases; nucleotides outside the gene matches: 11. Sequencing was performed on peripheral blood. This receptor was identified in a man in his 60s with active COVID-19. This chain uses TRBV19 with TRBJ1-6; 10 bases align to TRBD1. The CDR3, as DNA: TGTGCCAGTAGTCCCACGGACAGGGGGTCTGGCTCACCCCTCCACTTT. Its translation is CASSPTDRGSGSPLHF. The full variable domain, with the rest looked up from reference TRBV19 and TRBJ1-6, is DGGITQSPKYLFRKEGQNVTLSCEQNLNHDAMYWYRQDPGQGLRLIYYSQIVNDFQKGDIAEGYSVSREKKESFPLTVTSAQKNPTAFYLCASSPTDRGSGSPLHFGNGTRLTVT.